This T cell receptor beta chain was observed in a study of CD8 T cells in Susac syndrome. Relapsing-remitting disease, either stable or active, was present in the treatment-naive patients who were the multiple sclerosis controls. The authors negatively isolated CD8+ and CD4+ T cells and FACS-enriched TEMRA cells. Trimming removed 0 bases at V and 8 bases at J, with 10 bases between. This CDR3 is built from 13 residues. Germline assignment: CDR1 LGHDT and CDR2 YNNKEL (reference sequence). Reverse transcription of roughly 0.5 to 1 ug RNA used random hexamers. The authors amplified TCR beta CDR3 across 54 Vbeta and 13 Jbeta using immunoSEQ multiplex PCR. One entry per CDR3 protein results from TCRdb running MiXCR on the immunoSEQ multiplex PCR reads. The profile shows about 130,000 distinct CDR3 sequences, approximately 94% of them singletons.

The receptor was derived from a human donor with multiple sclerosis. The sequenced sample was CD4+ T cells from PBMCs. The chain has TRBV3-1 and TRBJ1-2; tentative D call: TRBD1 (6 bases). CDR3 sequence: CASSQEGGRGYTF. Here the CDR3 DNA reads TGTGCCAGCAGCCAAGAGGGGGGGCGAGGCTACACCTTC.